This T cell receptor (beta chain) was obtained from a study of blood T cell repertoires in COVID-19. Overall study context: Both acute and convalescent COVID-19 samples were obtained from the United States, Italy and Spain. Sources were T cells, B-cell-depleted T cells, or PBMCs; the material itself was cDNA or gDNA.

Under the authors' procedure: Amplification with reference gene primers provided the estimates of nucleated cell counts. TCRdb's table, derived via immunoSEQ multiplex PCR, lists solely in-frame clones and lacks some. The DNA gave D and trimming, while V, J and clone size come from that table. The sample holds about 210,000 clones; 80% to 90% are singletons and the top ten take over 2%. Trimming shortened V by 1 base and J by 6 bases, and 16 bases separated the two germline ends. The CDR3 is 16 amino acids. Germline V gives CDR1 SGHRS, CDR2 YFSETQ. The genes are TRBV5-1 and TRBJ2-2; perhaps TRBD2 as D (6 bases). The receptor was isolated from a man aged 40-49 years who had recovered from COVID-19. The sequenced sample was peripheral blood. CDR3 in amino acids: CASSLKLVRESGELFF. The CDR3 bases are TGCGCCAGCAGCTTGAAATTGGTACGGGAGTCCGGGGAGCTGTTTTTT. Full variable domain (remainder filled in from reference TRBV5-1 and TRBJ2-2): KAGVTQTPRYLIKTRGQQVTLSCSPISGHRSVSWYQQTPGQGLQFLFEYFSETQRNKGNFPGRFSGRQFSNSRSEMNVSTLELGDSALYLCASSLKLVRESGELFFGEGSRLTVL.